Below are 31 T cell receptor beta chains sequenced from a single sample in a study of blood T cell repertoires in COVID-19. Profiled with immunoSEQ multiplex PCR; TCRdb holds only in-frame clones, not every one. Among 300,000 to 350,000 clones, more than 80% were seen once, and the ten largest hold roughly 7%. The specimen was peripheral blood. These receptors were collected from a woman aged 25 to 45 with COVID-19, enrolled during active disease.

The chain recombines TRBV7-9 with TRBJ2-1; 10 nucleotides match TRBD2. V trimming: 2 bases; J trimming: 7 bases; junction bases outside the gene matches: 5. The CDR3 sequence is 15 residues long. CDR1 is SEHNR and CDR2 is FQNEAQ in the germline V gene (reference sequence). CDR3 sequence (DNA): TGTGCCAGCAGCTTAACTAGCGGGATACTGAATGAGCAGTTCTTC. Its translation: CASSLTSGILNEQFF.

The chain couples TRBV2 to TRBJ1-5, with 7 bases aligning to TRBD1. This CDR3 comprises 16 residues. Germline assignment: CDR1 SNHLY and CDR2 FYNNEI. With V trimmed by 5 bases and J by 1 base, 8 bases remained unmatched. Here the CDR3 reads CASSRIQGDSNQPQHF. For the CDR3, the DNA is TGTGCCAGCAGTCGTATTCAGGGGGACAGCAATCAGCCCCAGCATTTT.

The V and J genes are TRBV29-1 and TRBJ2-5; D unresolved. CDR1 and CDR2 from the germline V gene are SQVTM and ANQGSEA. This CDR3 comprises 13 residues. The V and J ends lost 3 bases and 5 bases respectively, with 13 bases between them. The CDR3 DNA sequence: TGCAGCGTTGAGGTACTCGTCGGTGAGACCCAGTACTTC. This sequence encodes CSVEVLVGETQYF.

The CDR3 sequence is CSVAPRQGAEQYF. The CDR3 nucleotides read TGCAGCGTTGCCCCTAGGCAGGGGGCCGAGCAGTACTTC. The rearrangement joins TRBV29-1 to TRBJ2-7; 8 positions agree with TRBD1. This CDR3 comprises 13 residues. Germline V gene data show CDR1 as SQVTM and CDR2 as ANQGSEA. The V gene end was trimmed by 4 bases and the J gene end by 6 bases; junction bases not matched to a gene: 8.

The chain joins TRBV4-2 to TRBJ1-1; D remains unclear. Trimming took off 0 bases at V and 2 bases at J, with 13 bases between the two ends. This CDR3 has 16 residues. Germline loops: CDR1 LGHNA, CDR2 YNFKEQ. CDR3 sequence: CASSQESRKGNTEAFF. CDR3 coding DNA: TGTGCCAGCAGCCAAGAATCGAGGAAAGGCAACACTGAAGCTTTCTTT.

The J gene is TRBJ1-6, the V gene TRBV10-2; D is undetermined. Trimming shortened V by 6 bases and J by 7 bases, and 7 bases separated the two germline ends. This CDR3 is 12 amino acids long. Germline V CDR1 and CDR2: WSHSY, SAAADI. The CDR3 is CASRPGNSPLHF. DNA of the CDR3: TGCGCCAGCAGACCGGGGAATTCACCCCTCCACTTT.

J is TRBJ1-1 and V is TRBV28; TRBD1 is a possible D gene (6 bases). The germline CDR1 and CDR2 sequences are MDHEN and SYDVKM. The CDR3 totals 14 residues. V was pared by 5 bases and J by 3 bases, with 13 bases between. The CDR3 DNA is TGTGCCAGCAGTGAAACAGGGAGGGACACTGAAGCTTTCTTT. Protein sequence: CASSETGRDTEAFF.

The chain has TRBV10-2 and TRBJ2-2; 13 bases agree with TRBD2. V was pared by 6 bases and J by 5 bases, with 6 bases of the junction left unmatched. Per germline, CDR1 WSHSY and CDR2 SAAADI. The CDR3 length is 16 residues. The CDR3 region has the DNA TGCGCCAGCAGAGACTCGACTAGCGGGAGGACCGGGGAGCTGTTTTTT. It translates to CASRDSTSGRTGELFF.

The rearrangement links TRBV19 to TRBJ1-2; 9 bases line up with TRBD1. Germline V lookup: CDR1 LNHDA, CDR2 SQIVND (reference sequence). Unmatched junction bases numbered 3, after V lost 5 bases and J lost 2 bases. The CDR3 is 14 amino acids. CDR3 DNA sequence: TGTGCCAGTAGTCCCGGGACAGGGAACTATGGCTACACCTTC. Translated, it gives CASSPGTGNYGYTF.

This chain joins TRBV24-1 and TRBJ1-2, with 7 bases lining up with TRBD1. Germline V gene lookup returns CDR1 KGHDR and CDR2 SFDVKD. V lost 2 bases to trimming and J lost 6 bases; unmatched junction nucleotides: 2. The CDR3 sequence is 13 residues long. CDR3 bases: TGTGCCACCAGTGATTCAGGGGGTAATGGCTACACCTTC. It translates to CATSDSGGNGYTF.

The rearrangement uses TRBV24-1 and TRBJ2-7; D may be TRBD2 (7 bases). Germline V gives CDR1 KGHDR, CDR2 SFDVKD. Trimming removed 5 bases at V and 6 bases at J, with 16 bases between. The CDR3 has 14 amino acids. The chain's CDR3 is CATSGAGAVGEQYF. Here the CDR3 DNA reads TGTGCCACCAGTGGTGCGGGGGCCGTCGGCGAGCAGTACTTC.

The chain is built from TRBV28 and TRBJ2-7; a weak D match, TRBD2 (5 bases). The CDR3 sequence is 12 residues long. Trimming shortened V by 6 bases and J by 3 bases, and 9 bases separated the two germline ends. From germline, CDR1 is MDHEN and CDR2 SYDVKM. This CDR3 is CASSTRDYEQYF. CDR3 nucleotide sequence: TGTGCCAGCAGCACTAGGGACTACGAGCAGTACTTC.

In its sample, this clone was seen a few times. The chain uses TRBV3-1 (or the pseudogene TRBV3-2) and TRBJ1-6; TRBD1 matches 8 bases. The length of the CDR3 is 14 residues. Germline lookup yields CDR1 LGHDT and CDR2 YNNKEL (reference sequence). Trimming removed 5 bases from V and 6 bases from J; junction bases left unmatched: 3. CDR3 amino acids: CASSSQGANSPLHF. The CDR3 DNA is TGTGCCAGCAGCTCCCAGGGGGCTAATTCACCCCTCCACTTT.

This clone was observed a handful of times. V usage is TRBV20-1 and J usage is TRBJ2-7; D is unresolved. The CDR3 extends over 11 amino acids. V lost 1 base and J lost 6, with 7 bases in between. Germline assignment: CDR1 DFQATT and CDR2 SNEGSKA (reference sequence). The CDR3 loop is CSARGQLEQYF. CDR3 in DNA: TGCAGTGCTAGAGGACAACTCGAGCAGTACTTC.

The rearrangement joins TRBV10-1 to TRBJ2-3, with 9 bases lining up with TRBD1. Trimming took 6 bases from V and 3 from J; bases not matched to a gene: 10. This CDR3 has 16 amino acids. Germline CDR1 and CDR2: WNHNN and SYGVQD (reference sequence). This CDR3 reads CASSVWGQGRTDTQYF. The CDR3 nucleotides are TGCGCCAGCAGCGTATGGGGACAGGGAAGAACAGATACGCAGTATTTT.

The chain couples TRBV9 to TRBJ2-3, with 9 bases lining up with TRBD2. J gave up 8 bases and V 0 bases, and 10 bases lay outside the gene matches. CDR1 is SGDLS, CDR2 YYNGEE, per germline. The CDR3 runs 16 residues. This CDR3 is CASSVGSSGVVGTQYF. The CDR3 DNA follows: TGTGCCAGCAGCGTAGGGTCTAGCGGGGTGGTGGGTACGCAGTATTTT.

This clone was seen only once. This rearrangement joins TRBV9 to TRBJ2-1; 7 bases align to TRBD1. With V trimmed by 3 bases and J by 5 bases, 8 bases remained unmatched. CDR1 and CDR2 from the germline V gene are SGDLS and YYNGEE. The CDR3 has 15 residues. CDR3 sequence: CASSEPGQSHNEQFF. The CDR3 DNA sequence: TGTGCCAGCAGCGAGCCGGGACAGAGTCACAATGAGCAGTTCTTC.

The CDR3 sequence: CATSEPGDSNQPQHF. CDR3 nucleotide sequence: TGTGCCACCAGTGAACCAGGGGATAGCAATCAGCCCCAGCATTTT. This sequence joins TRBV24-1 and TRBJ1-5, with a possible D match to TRBD1 (6 bases). The CDR3 extends over 15 amino acids. The germline gives CDR1 KGHDR, CDR2 SFDVKD. V was shortened by 4 bases and J by 0 bases, with 9 bases between the two germline ends.

V usage is TRBV6-5 and J usage is TRBJ2-5; the D is unclear. The CDR3 length is 16 residues. Trimming cost V 0 bases and J 10 bases, with 21 bases left between them. Germline V CDR1 and CDR2: MNHEY, SVGAGI. The CDR3: CASSYSGSFGTMVQYF. DNA of the CDR3: TGTGCCAGCAGTTACTCCGGGTCCTTCGGAACCATGGTCCAGTACTTC.

V and J are TRBV5-6 and TRBJ1-3; D not resolved. The germline V and J ends were trimmed by 1 base and 2 bases, with 7 bases remaining between them. The CDR3 sequence is 14 residues long. Germline-derived CDR1 and CDR2 are SGHDT and YYEEEE. The CDR3 reads CASSLLVAGNTIYF. The CDR3 DNA sequence: TGTGCCAGCAGCTTGCTTGTCGCTGGAAACACCATATATTTT. Filled out from reference TRBV5-6 and TRBJ1-3, the complete variable domain reads DAGVTQSPTHLIKTRGQQVTLRCSPKSGHDTVSWYQQALGQGPQFIFQYYEEEERQRGNFPDRFSGHQFPNYSSELNVNALLLGDSALYLCASSLLVAGNTIYFGEGSWLTVV.

The V call is TRBV5-1, the J call TRBJ2-5, with D possibly matching TRBD1 (6 bases). Per the germline V gene, CDR1 is SGHRS and CDR2 is YFSETQ. V was clipped by 1 base and J by 7 bases, with 11 bases between them. The CDR3 totals 13 residues. The CDR3 here is CASSLTRGGTQYF. CDR3 coding DNA: TGCGCCAGCAGCTTGACCCGAGGGGGGACCCAGTACTTC. Based on the CDR3 plus reference TRBV5-1 and TRBJ2-5, the full variable domain is KAGVTQTPRYLIKTRGQQVTLSCSPISGHRSVSWYQQTPGQGLQFLFEYFSETQRNKGNFPGRFSGRQFSNSRSEMNVSTLELGDSALYLCASSLTRGGTQYFGPGTRLLVL.

This sequence joins TRBV28 and TRBJ2-7; 8 bases agree with TRBD1. The V gene's germline CDR1 is MDHEN and CDR2 SYDVKM. The J segment lost 0 bases and the V segment lost 4 bases, leaving 5 bases of the junction unmatched. This CDR3 is 15 amino acids long. In DNA, the CDR3 is TGTGCCAGCAGTTCGACAGGGGTCCACTCCTACGAGCAGTACTTC. It specifies CASSSTGVHSYEQYF.

In regard to this clone: Germline is not matched at one junction end, which may reflect a read error. The chain couples TRBV4-3 to TRBJ2-1, with TRBD1 matching over 8 bases. This CDR3 comprises 16 residues. The germline V gene encodes CDR1 LGHNA and CDR2 YSLEER. The DNA for the CDR3 is TGCGCCAGCAGTCAAGCCCCAGGGGGCGCTTACAATGAGCAGTTCTTC. Amino acid sequence: CASSQAPGGAYNEQFF.

This clone showed up just once. This sequence joins TRBV15 and TRBJ1-3, with no clear D. V was shortened by 0 bases and J by 3 bases, with 9 bases between the two germline ends. The germline CDR1 and CDR2 sequences are LNHNV and YYDKDF (reference sequence). The CDR3 runs 15 residues. The CDR3 spells CATSREAGLGNTIYF. CDR3 nucleotide sequence: TGTGCCACCAGCAGAGAGGCAGGCCTTGGAAACACCATATATTTT.

This sequence joins TRBV6-5 and TRBJ1-1, with D unresolved. Germline-derived CDR1 and CDR2 are MNHEY and SVGAGI. The CDR3 spans 11 residues. V lost 7 bases to trimming and J lost 5 bases, with 8 bases between them. The CDR3 region is CASTRGTEAFF. The DNA for the CDR3 is TGTGCCAGCACGCGGGGTACTGAAGCTTTCTTT.

The CDR3 DNA is TGTGCCATCAGCCCAGGACAGGGTCTCTCCTACGAGCAGTACTTC. Residues: CAISPGQGLSYEQYF. The chain links TRBV10-3 to TRBJ2-7, with 8 bases identical to TRBD1. Germline-derived CDR1 and CDR2 are ENHRY and SYGVKD. CDR3 length equals 15 residues. Trimming took 6 bases from V and 0 from J; bases not matched to a gene: 7.

The CDR3 loop reads CSARGGTQYF. The CDR3 region has the DNA TGCAGCGCGAGAGGTGGGACCCAGTACTTC. This chain joins TRBV29-1 and TRBJ2-5; D not resolved. Germline V gives CDR1 SQVTM, CDR2 ANQGSEA. V was shortened by 7 bases and J by 7 bases, with 10 bases between the two germline ends. The CDR3 has 10 residues.

This clone was seen a handful of times. The chain joins TRBV7-9 to TRBJ1-1, with D unresolved. CDR1 and CDR2 (germline): SEHNR, FQNEAQ (reference sequence). V was shortened by 5 bases and J by 6 bases, with 25 bases between the two germline ends. CDR3 length: 17 residues. CDR3 region: CASSPGGSRVPGAEAFF. CDR3 bases: TGTGCCAGCAGCCCTGGCGGATCCCGCGTTCCCGGAGCTGAAGCTTTCTTT. Full variable domain (missing parts from reference TRBV7-9 and TRBJ1-1): DTGVSQNPRHKITKRGQNVTFRCDPISEHNRLYWYRQTLGQGPEFLTYFQNEAQLEKSRLLSDRFSAERPKGSFSTLEIQRTEQGDSAMYLCASSPGGSRVPGAEAFFGQGTRLTVV.

The V gene is TRBV6-5, the J gene TRBJ1-5, with 9 bases that match TRBD1. Losses at the gene ends were 6 bases for V and 2 bases for J; bases not matched to a gene: 5. Per the germline V gene, CDR1 is MNHEY and CDR2 is SVGAGI. The CDR3 consists of 15 residues. In DNA form, the CDR3 reads TGTGCCAGCAGGCCCACAGGGGGCGGCAATCAGCCCCAGCATTTT. Translated: CASRPTGGGNQPQHF.

The gene calls are TRBV7-3 and TRBJ2-5; maybe TRBD2 (6 bases). The CDR3 extends over 13 amino acids. CDR1 and CDR2 from the germline V gene are SGHTA and FQGTGA. Trimming took 2 bases from V and 5 from J, leaving 9 bases between them. CDR3 bases: TGTGCCAGCAGCTTAGTAGCGGATGAGACCCAGTACTTC. It is translated as CASSLVADETQYF. Variable domain in full (rest from reference TRBV7-3 and TRBJ2-5): GAGVSQTPSNKVTEKGKYVELRCDPISGHTALYWYRQSLGQGPEFLIYFQGTGAADDSGLPNDRFFAVRPEGSVSTLKIQRTERGDSAVYLCASSLVADETQYFGPGTRLLVL.

V and J are TRBV30 and TRBJ2-1; 7 bases are a match to TRBD2. V lost 2 bases to trimming and J lost 7 bases; unmatched junction nucleotides: 8. This CDR3 is 14 amino acids long. In germline, CDR1 is GTSNPN, CDR2 SVGIG (reference sequence). The CDR3 bases are TGTGCCTGGAGTTTGCTAGCGGTACTGAATGAGCAGTTCTTC. Translation gives CAWSLLAVLNEQFF.